The 28 T cell receptor beta chains listed next were all sequenced from one sample in a study of shared clonotypes between healthy human individuals. The data were produced by immunoSEQ multiplex PCR, yet TCRdb's version contains in-frame clones alone and is incomplete. The data show roughly 2.5 million clones, roughly nine tenths seen once. Specimen: naive CD4+ T cells sorted from blood. Subset given: CD45RA+ positively selected. The source is a man aged 18-30 years in good health.

The CDR3 region has the DNA TGTGCCAGCAGTTACTCCGACAGCTTCTATGGCTACACCTTC. Translated: CASSYSDSFYGYTF. The genes are TRBV6-5 and TRBJ1-2; tentatively, D is TRBD1 (5 bases). V lost 0 bases to trimming and J lost 4 bases, with 9 bases between them. In germline, CDR1 is MNHEY, CDR2 SVGAGI. The CDR3 covers 14 residues.

This clone has a single count. For the CDR3, the DNA is TGCGCCAGCAGCTTATGGGAGGGGTACAATGAGCAGTTCTTC. Its protein product is CASSLWEGYNEQFF. J is TRBJ2-1 and V is TRBV5-1; TRBD2 matches at 7 bases. Losses at the gene ends were 2 bases for V and 4 bases for J; bases not matched to a gene: 3. In germline, CDR1 is SGHRS, CDR2 YFSETQ. The CDR3 has 14 residues. Full variable domain (outside the CDR3, taken from reference TRBV5-1 and TRBJ2-1): KAGVTQTPRYLIKTRGQQVTLSCSPISGHRSVSWYQQTPGQGLQFLFEYFSETQRNKGNFPGRFSGRQFSNSRSEMNVSTLELGDSALYLCASSLWEGYNEQFFGPGTRLTVL.

This clone was picked up one time. This sequence joins TRBV14 and TRBJ1-2; D might be TRBD1 (5 bases). Germline V gene sequence: CDR1 SGHDN, CDR2 FVKESK. Trimming shortened V by 1 base and J by 12 bases, and 27 bases separated the two germline ends. The CDR3 runs 17 residues. The CDR3 sequence: CASSQGVPYSRDGSNTF. In nucleotides, the CDR3 is TGTGCCAGCAGCCAAGGGGTTCCCTATTCCCGGGACGGTTCAAACACCTTC.

This clone was counted a single time. The chain has TRBV4-1 and TRBJ1-6; D possibly corresponds to TRBD1 (5 bases). This CDR3 is 14 amino acids long. V lost 3 bases to trimming and J lost 7 bases, with 10 bases between them. Germline CDR1 MGHRA, CDR2 YSYEKL. CDR3 coding DNA: TGCGCCAGCAGCCATCCGGGGCAGAATTCACCCCTCCACTTT. It is translated as CASSHPGQNSPLHF.

Turning to this clone: At the DNA level, this CDR3 is encoded by other sequences in the same sample as well. V is TRBV5-4 and J is TRBJ2-7; TRBD2 agrees at 8 bases. Trimming at V came to 3 bases and at J to 5 bases, leaving 10 bases not matched to a gene. The germline V gene encodes CDR1 SGHNT and CDR2 YYREEE (reference sequence). This CDR3 has 15 amino acids. The DNA for the CDR3 is TGTGCCAGCAGCTCCCATTCCGGGAGGGAGAACGAGCAGTACTTC. It translates to CASSSHSGRENEQYF.

This chain links TRBV29-1 with TRBJ1-5, with a weak D call TRBD1 (5 bases). This CDR3 region has 13 residues. Trimming removed 4 bases at V and 6 bases at J, with 13 bases between. The germline CDR1 and CDR2 sequences are SQVTM and ANQGSEA. CDR3: CSVGAGTTQPQHF. The DNA for the CDR3 is TGCAGCGTTGGTGCAGGGACTACTCAGCCCCAGCATTTT. Full variable domain (remainder filled in from reference TRBV29-1 and TRBJ1-5): SAVISQKPSRDICQRGTSLTIQCQVDSQVTMMFWYRQQPGQSLTLIATANQGSEATYESGFVIDKFPISRPNLTFSTLTVSNMSPEDSSIYLCSVGAGTTQPQHFGDGTRLSIL.

This chain joins TRBV19 and TRBJ2-5; D may be TRBD1 (6 bases). CDR3 size: 15 residues. Germline V lookup: CDR1 LNHDA, CDR2 SQIVND (reference sequence). V was shortened by 1 base and J by 1 base, with 10 bases between the two germline ends. CDR3 nucleotide sequence: TGTGCCAGTAGTATAGGCAAGGACAGCCAAGAGACCCAGTACTTC. It yields the protein CASSIGKDSQETQYF.

Turning to this clone: Its ends do not fully match the called genes, so a read error is possible. The rearrangement joins TRBV7-7 to TRBJ1-6; possibly TRBD1 for D (5 bases). Looked up from germline, CDR1 is SSHAT and CDR2 is FNYEAQ (reference sequence). The CDR3 runs to 14 residues. The CDR3 region is CASSLWKGSNALHF. CDR3 sequence (DNA): TGTGCTAGCAGCCTATGGAAGGGGTCGAATGCCCTCCACTTT. Based on the CDR3 plus reference TRBV7-7 and TRBJ1-6, the full variable domain is GAGVSQSPRYKVTKRGQDVTLRCDPISSHATLYWYQQALGQGPEFLTYFNYEAQPDKSGLPSDRFSAERPEGSISTLTIQRTEQRDSAMYRCASSLWKGSNALHFGNGTRLTVT.

The chain couples TRBV10-3 to TRBJ2-5, with 9 positions matching TRBD1. The junction had 12 bases not matched to a gene; V was cut back by 6 bases and J by 4 bases. Germline V CDR1 and CDR2: ENHRY, SYGVKD. The CDR3 consists of 16 residues. This chain's CDR3 is CAIRAGQGKGSETQYF. The CDR3 DNA follows: TGTGCCATCAGGGCTGGACAGGGGAAGGGGTCAGAGACCCAGTACTTC.

The rearrangement links TRBV4-1 to TRBJ1-2; 12 bases are a match to TRBD1. Per germline, CDR1 MGHRA and CDR2 YSYEKL. The V segment lost 2 bases and the J segment 8 bases; nucleotides outside the gene matches: 6. This CDR3 comprises 15 residues. CDR3 nucleotide sequence: TGCGCCAGCAGCCAATGGGGACAGGGGGCGCGCGGCTACACCTTC. Protein product: CASSQWGQGARGYTF.

V and J are TRBV5-1 and TRBJ1-1, with 9 bases matching TRBD1. V lost 3 bases to trimming and J lost 8 bases; unmatched junction nucleotides: 2. CDR3 length: 12 residues. Per germline, CDR1 SGHRS and CDR2 YFSETQ. CDR3 loop: CASSSGQGEAFF. CDR3 in DNA: TGCGCCAGCAGCTCGGGACAGGGAGAAGCTTTCTTT.

The CDR3 region is CASRKMSGPVYEQYF. DNA for the CDR3: TGTGCCAGCAGGAAAATGAGCGGGCCCGTCTACGAGCAGTACTTC. The chain has TRBV11-2 and TRBJ2-7; D may be TRBD2 (6 bases). Trimming took 6 bases from V and 3 from J, leaving 18 bases between them. Germline values: CDR1 SGHAT, CDR2 FQNNGV. The CDR3 has 15 residues.

This rearrangement joins TRBV7-9 to TRBJ2-2, with D perhaps matching TRBD1 or TRBD2 (6 bases each). V lost 0 bases and J lost 5, with 13 bases in between. Germline-derived CDR1 and CDR2 are SEHNR and FQNEAQ (reference sequence). The CDR3 extends over 16 amino acids. Written as DNA, the CDR3 is TGTGCCAGCAGCTTAGCGCTTTGGGGGGCTACCGGGGAGCTGTTTTTT. This sequence encodes CASSLALWGATGELFF.

The chain is built from TRBV4-1 and TRBJ2-5; D uncertain. Matching the DNA end better, TRBJ2-7 makes the J call doubtful. The germline V gene encodes CDR1 MGHRA and CDR2 YSYEKL. This CDR3 is 14 amino acids long. CDR3 amino acids: CASSQVRPAYEQYF. CDR3 in DNA: TGCGCCAGCAGCCAAGTACGCCCAGCCTACGAGCAGTACTTC.

V and J are TRBV7-2 and TRBJ1-3; D gene uncertain. Germline CDR1 reads SGHTA; CDR2 reads FQGNSA. The V end lost 0 bases, the J end lost 8 bases, and 8 bases lay between the germline ends. The CDR3 is 13 amino acids. The CDR3 protein is CASSLAASHTIYF. Written as DNA, the CDR3 is TGTGCCAGCAGCTTAGCGGCAAGCCACACCATATATTTT.

The chain recombines TRBV5-6 with TRBJ1-1, with D unclear. Trimming shortened V by 0 bases and J by 0 bases, and 9 bases separated the two germline ends. The CDR3 sequence is 15 residues long. The germline V gene encodes CDR1 SGHDT and CDR2 YYEEEE. The CDR3: CASSLGAAVNTEAFF. For the CDR3, the DNA is TGTGCCAGCAGCTTGGGGGCAGCTGTGAACACTGAAGCTTTCTTT.

The chain combines TRBV27 with TRBJ1-2, with D perhaps TRBD1 (5 bases). The V and J ends lost 2 bases and 7 bases respectively, with 23 bases between them. There are 17 residues in the CDR3. The germline gives CDR1 MNHEY, CDR2 SMNVEV (reference sequence). CDR3 residues: CASSLIARSGDRGGYTF. The DNA of the CDR3 is TGTGCCAGCAGTTTAATTGCTCGAAGCGGGGACCGTGGTGGCTACACCTTC.

In this sample, this clone turned up once. This chain connects TRBV19 to TRBJ2-7, with 9 bases lining up with TRBD1. The V gene's germline CDR1 is LNHDA and CDR2 SQIVND (reference sequence). CDR3 length: 13 residues. The J segment lost 5 bases and the V segment lost 5 bases, leaving 4 bases of the junction unmatched. The CDR3 bases are TGTGCCAGTAGTTGGAGGACAGGGGACGAGCAGTACTTC. Its translation is CASSWRTGDEQYF. Using reference TRBV19 and TRBJ2-7 for the parts outside the CDR3, the full variable domain is DGGITQSPKYLFRKEGQNVTLSCEQNLNHDAMYWYRQDPGQGLRLIYYSQIVNDFQKGDIAEGYSVSREKKESFPLTVTSAQKNPTAFYLCASSWRTGDEQYFGPGTRLTVT.

This chain connects TRBV30 to TRBJ2-4; 9 bases align to TRBD2. The V and J ends lost 4 bases and 4 bases, in that order; junction bases with no gene match: 8. The CDR3 sequence is 15 residues long. CDR1 and CDR2 (germline): GTSNPN, SVGIG (reference sequence). For the CDR3, the DNA is TGTGCCTGGACCCAGCGGGGGGCTCGAAAAAACATTCAGTACTTC. Amino acid sequence: CAWTQRGARKNIQYF.

V gene TRBV6-5 combines with J gene TRBJ1-1; D possibly corresponds to TRBD1 (6 bases). In germline, CDR1 is MNHEY, CDR2 SVGAGI. The CDR3 runs 14 residues. Trimming removed 5 bases at V and 4 bases at J, with 14 bases between. Here the CDR3 DNA reads TGTGCCAGCAGTGTTGGGGGCCCCGGCACTGAAGCTTTCTTT. This gives the protein CASSVGGPGTEAFF.

The genes are TRBV18 and TRBJ1-5; a weak D match, TRBD1 (5 bases). Germline assignment: CDR1 KGHSH and CDR2 LQKENI. Between the trimmed V and J ends, which lost 4 bases and 6 bases, there was a span of 16 bases. The length of the CDR3 is 15 residues. CDR3 coding DNA: TGTGCCAGCTCACTCCAGACGGCGAGGGGTCAGCCCCAGCATTTT. It encodes CASSLQTARGQPQHF. The full variable domain, completed using reference TRBV18 and TRBJ1-5, is NAGVMQNPRHLVRRRGQEARLRCSPMKGHSHVYWYRQLPEEGLKFMVYLQKENIIDESGMPKERFSAEFPKEGPSILRIQQVVRGDSAAYFCASSLQTARGQPQHFGDGTRLSIL.

This chain joins TRBV18 and TRBJ2-1, with a possible D match to TRBD2 (6 bases). Germline CDR1 KGHSH, CDR2 LQKENI. The V and J ends lost 5 bases and 0 bases respectively, with 38 bases between them. This CDR3 region has 24 residues. The chain's CDR3 is CASSISNPGQVFMGLESSYNEQFF. The DNA for the CDR3 is TGTGCCAGCTCAATATCGAACCCGGGGCAGGTCTTTATGGGACTTGAGTCCTCCTACAATGAGCAGTTCTTC.

The chain has TRBV30 and TRBJ1-3; D is unclear. Germline CDR1 GTSNPN, CDR2 SVGIG (reference sequence). V lost 3 bases to trimming and J lost 0 bases, with 9 bases between them. CDR3 length equals 14 residues. Here the CDR3 reads CAWRLSLSGNTIYF. CDR3 sequence (DNA): TGTGCCTGGAGGCTGAGCCTCTCTGGAAACACCATATATTTT.

The chain has TRBV27 and TRBJ2-2; D is perhaps TRBD1 (6 bases). Trimming pared 5 bases from V and 4 bases from J, leaving 11 bases between. The length of the CDR3 is 14 residues. Germline V gene lookup returns CDR1 MNHEY and CDR2 SMNVEV (reference sequence). The CDR3 reads CASSMTGSTGELFF. CDR3 DNA: TGTGCCAGCAGTATGACAGGTTCCACCGGGGAGCTGTTTTTT.

This chain connects TRBV6-1 to TRBJ1-5; 8 positions agree with TRBD1. After removal of 2 bases from V and 0 bases from J, the junction contained 6 bases not matched to a gene. The CDR3 spans 17 residues. CDR1 MNHNS and CDR2 SASEGT come from the germline V gene. DNA for the CDR3: TGTGCCAGCAGTGAACAAGGACAGGGAAATAGCAATCAGCCCCAGCATTTT. This gives the protein CASSEQGQGNSNQPQHF.

The V call is TRBV7-2, the J call TRBJ2-2; 13 bases match TRBD2. Germline-derived CDR1 and CDR2 are SGHTA and FQGNSA. V dropped 1 base and J dropped 5; count of bases not matched to a gene: 4. There are 17 residues in the CDR3. The CDR3 sequence is CASSLGLAGGRTGELFF. CDR3 coding DNA: TGTGCCAGCAGCTTAGGACTAGCGGGAGGTCGTACCGGGGAGCTGTTTTTT.

The gene calls are TRBV7-2 and TRBJ2-7; D is perhaps TRBD2 (5 bases). Deletions cut 2 bases from V and 5 bases from J, with 13 bases between. The V gene's germline CDR1 is SGHTA and CDR2 FQGNSA. This CDR3 has 14 residues. The CDR3 reads CASSLFWGSDEQYF. DNA of the CDR3: TGTGCCAGCAGCTTATTCTGGGGTAGCGACGAGCAGTACTTC.

The chain couples TRBV7-2 to TRBJ2-1; D possibly matches TRBD1 or TRBD2 (5 bases each). The germline CDR1 and CDR2 sequences are SGHTA and FQGNSA. The CDR3 sequence is 13 residues long. V lost 5 bases and J lost 12, with 17 bases in between. The CDR3 DNA reads as TGTGCCAGCAGCCTCAAGGATCTGGGACGGCAGTTCTTC. Protein product: CASSLKDLGRQFF.